A single sample gave rise to the 27 T cell receptor beta chains below, sequenced in a study of cytomegalovirus exposure and HLA in healthy donors. Vbeta (60) and Jbeta (13) primers were used in the PCR. TCRdb's copy holds only in-frame clones and misses some; the assay was immunoSEQ multiplex PCR. The sample shows about 190,000 clones, roughly 76% of them seen only once. The sequencing sample was made of PBMCs. Every receptor here comes from a man aged 40-50 years in good health and CMV-seropositive.

The rearrangement uses TRBV18 and TRBJ2-5; the match to TRBD1 covers 7 bases. There are 15 residues in the CDR3. Germline-derived CDR1 and CDR2 are KGHSH and LQKENI. The ends lost 3 bases at V and 3 bases at J; junction bases unmatched: 7. The CDR3 here is CASSPSWTGKETQYF. CDR3 DNA: TGTGCCAGCTCACCCTCCTGGACAGGAAAAGAGACCCAGTACTTC.

Details on this clone: A read error is likely, as this CDR3 ends without the conserved phenylalanine or tryptophan. The chain's CDR3 is CASSLDSGYGYTL. CDR3 DNA sequence: TGCGCCAGCAGCTTGGATAGCGGCTATGGCTACACCCTC. The V gene is TRBV5-1, the J gene TRBJ1-2, with D unclear. Germline V lookup: CDR1 SGHRS, CDR2 YFSETQ. The V end lost 0 bases, the J end lost 4 bases, and 7 bases lay between the germline ends. This CDR3 is 13 amino acids long.

The J gene is TRBJ1-1, the V gene TRBV6-6, with 7 bases aligning to TRBD1. The germline V gene encodes CDR1 MNHNY and CDR2 SVGAGI (reference sequence). This CDR3 spans 14 amino acids. With V trimmed by 6 bases and J by 6 bases, 10 bases remained unmatched. The CDR3 DNA reads as TGTGCCAGCAGCCACAGGGGTGGACTGGCTGAAGCTTTCTTT. Translation: CASSHRGGLAEAFF.

This clone was detected only once. The V gene is TRBV9, the J gene TRBJ2-7; 8 bases agree with TRBD1. V lost 3 bases, J lost 6 bases, and 8 bases stayed unmatched. Per germline, CDR1 SGDLS and CDR2 YYNGEE. The CDR3 is 14 residues long. The chain's CDR3 is CASSETGAPSEQYF. CDR3 DNA sequence: TGTGCCAGCAGCGAGACAGGGGCGCCCAGCGAGCAGTACTTC.

This clone was observed at least ten times. This chain connects TRBV29-1 to TRBJ2-7, with 12 positions matching TRBD2. Trimming cost V 4 bases and J 7 bases; bases outside gene matches: 8. This CDR3 has 14 amino acids. The germline V gene has CDR1 SQVTM and CDR2 ANQGSEA. The CDR3 DNA reads TGCAGCGTTGGAGGGACTAGCGGGCCCTCTGAGCAGTACTTC. Translated, it gives CSVGGTSGPSEQYF.

The CDR3 DNA is TGTGCCAGCGGGGGGACTTGGGGCTTCGCCGGGGAGCTGTTTTTT. Amino acids: CASGGTWGFAGELFF. The chain links TRBV6-1 to TRBJ2-2; weak D call: TRBD2 (6 bases). Germline values: CDR1 MNHNS, CDR2 SASEGT. The germline V and J ends were trimmed by 8 bases and 6 bases, with 19 bases remaining between them. CDR3 length equals 15 residues.

The V call is TRBV7-2, the J call TRBJ1-6; D not certain. Trimming shortened V by 2 bases and J by 6 bases, and 14 bases separated the two germline ends. Germline V gene sequence: CDR1 SGHTA, CDR2 FQGNSA. The CDR3 runs 16 residues. CDR3 sequence reads: CASSLTPIPGNSPLHF. CDR3 nucleotide sequence: TGTGCCAGCAGCTTAACCCCCATCCCCGGTAATTCACCCCTCCACTTT.

A word on this clone: The same CDR3 can be traced to other DNA sequences in this sample. The V gene is TRBV6-1, the J gene TRBJ2-2; 9 bases match TRBD2. The CDR3 loop spans 15 amino acids. Trimming cost V 6 bases and J 2 bases; bases outside gene matches: 4. CDR1 is MNHNS and CDR2 is SASEGT in the germline V gene. The CDR3: CASRVSGGNTGELFF. The CDR3 bases are TGTGCCAGCAGGGTTAGCGGGGGAAACACCGGGGAGCTGTTTTTT.

Details on this clone: The junction departs from germline at one end; a sequencing error may be responsible. The chain is built from TRBV7-9 and TRBJ1-2; D is possibly TRBD1 (6 bases). This CDR3 contains 15 residues. CDR1 and CDR2 from the germline V gene are SEHNR and FQNEAQ (reference sequence). The CDR3 loop is CSSSSDLRGTYGYTF. Here the CDR3 DNA reads TGTTCCAGCAGCTCTGACCTCAGGGGTACCTATGGCTACACCTTC.

This clone was recorded a few times. The chain couples TRBV14 to TRBJ2-2, with D possibly TRBD1 on 7 matching bases. Germline CDR1 SGHDN, CDR2 FVKESK. The CDR3 covers 16 residues. V lost 2 bases and J 5 bases, leaving 15 bases between the germline ends. The CDR3, as DNA: TGTGCCAGCAGCCAAACCCGCGGGGACAGAACCGGGGAGCTGTTTTTT. It encodes CASSQTRGDRTGELFF.

The chain combines TRBV4-3 with TRBJ1-1, with D maybe TRBD1 (6 bases). Germline lookup yields CDR1 LGHNA and CDR2 YSLEER. The V end lost 4 bases, the J end lost 6 bases, and 18 bases lay between the germline ends. The CDR3 is 15 amino acids. CDR3 sequence: CASSLSSGGLAEAFF. Written as DNA, the CDR3 is TGCGCCAGCAGCCTATCCTCGGGGGGGCTCGCTGAAGCTTTCTTT.

The chain employs TRBV4-3 and TRBJ2-3; D is perhaps TRBD2 (6 bases). Germline V gives CDR1 LGHNA, CDR2 YSLEER. The CDR3 is 18 amino acids. V was shortened by 2 bases and J by 1 base, with 19 bases between the two germline ends. The DNA of the CDR3 is TGCGCCAGCAGCCAAAGGGAGCTATTGCGGGAACGCACAGATACGCAGTATTTT. Translation: CASSQRELLRERTDTQYF.

This chain's CDR3 is CAKSDRGNTGELFF. The DNA of the CDR3 is TGTGCCAAATCCGACAGGGGAAACACCGGGGAGCTGTTTTTT. The V gene is TRBV6-6, the J gene TRBJ2-2; 8 positions match TRBD1. The V gene end was trimmed by 10 bases and the J gene end by 2 bases; junction bases not matched to a gene: 6. Germline CDR1 and CDR2: MNHNY and SVGAGI (reference sequence). This CDR3 is 14 amino acids long.

The chain couples TRBV19 to TRBJ1-5; possibly TRBD1 for D (6 bases). CDR1 is LNHDA and CDR2 is SQIVND in the germline V gene (reference sequence). This CDR3 has 14 residues. The ends were cut back, 6 bases at V and 6 bases at J, with 15 bases in the middle. CDR3 region: CASRVGGERQPQHF. For the CDR3, the DNA is TGTGCCAGTAGGGTAGGGGGGGAGCGTCAGCCCCAGCATTTT.

The V gene is TRBV19, the J gene TRBJ2-2; D is perhaps TRBD1 (5 bases). Germline CDR1 LNHDA, CDR2 SQIVND (reference sequence). With 4 bases removed from V and 2 bases from J, the gap between germline ends came to 8 bases. The CDR3 length is 14 residues. The CDR3 spells CASSRGRNTGELFF. In DNA form, the CDR3 reads TGTGCCAGTAGTAGGGGCCGTAACACCGGGGAGCTGTTTTTT.

The J gene is TRBJ1-2, the V gene TRBV6-4; TRBD1 might be the D (6 bases). This CDR3 is 13 amino acids long. The germline CDR1 and CDR2 sequences are MRHNA and SNTAGT. Deletions cut 6 bases from V and 2 bases from J, with 10 bases between. The CDR3 DNA reads as TGTGCCAGCAGGAGGGGGTCGAACTATGGCTACACCTTC. Translating gives CASRRGSNYGYTF.

The rearrangement joins TRBV27 to TRBJ2-2; TRBD1 agrees at 7 bases. The germline gives CDR1 MNHEY, CDR2 SMNVEV (reference sequence). The CDR3 runs to 15 residues. The ends lost 7 bases at V and 5 bases at J; junction bases unmatched: 10. The CDR3 sequence is CASNTNPTGTGELFF. The DNA for the CDR3 is TGTGCCAGCAATACGAATCCGACAGGGACCGGGGAGCTGTTTTTT.

The J gene is TRBJ1-1, the V gene TRBV19; 7 nucleotides match TRBD1. J lost 6 bases, V lost 9 bases, and 7 bases had no gene match. CDR1 is LNHDA, CDR2 SQIVND, per germline (reference sequence). This CDR3 is 12 amino acids long. CDR3: CARSDREAEAFF. Written as DNA, the CDR3 is TGTGCCAGGTCCGACAGGGAAGCTGAAGCTTTCTTT.

The V gene is TRBV19, the J gene TRBJ2-1; 9 bases are a match to TRBD1. Germline CDR1 LNHDA, CDR2 SQIVND (reference sequence). This CDR3 contains 15 residues. The V gene end was trimmed by 6 bases and the J gene end by 3 bases; junction bases not matched to a gene: 6. The CDR3 nucleotides are TGTGCCAGTAGCTGGACAGGGGTAAACTACAATGAGCAGTTCTTC. This gives the protein CASSWTGVNYNEQFF.

The gene calls are TRBV5-6 and TRBJ2-2; 12 bases map to TRBD2. After removal of 1 base from V and 6 bases from J, the junction contained 10 bases not matched to a gene. CDR1 and CDR2 from the germline V gene are SGHDT and YYEEEE. This CDR3 is built from 18 residues. The CDR3 coding sequence is TGTGCCAGCAGCTTGTCCAGGGGGAGACTAGCGGGGGCCGGGGAGCTGTTTTTT. Protein: CASSLSRGRLAGAGELFF.

The chain couples TRBV2 to TRBJ1-1; 9 bases map to TRBD1. V was clipped by 6 bases and J by 1 base; unmatched bases: 9. Per germline, CDR1 SNHLY and CDR2 FYNNEI. There are 16 residues in the CDR3. CDR3 residues: CASRRPGTGTNTEAFF. The CDR3 DNA reads TGTGCCAGCAGGCGACCCGGGACAGGGACGAACACTGAAGCTTTCTTT.

The chain uses TRBV6-1 and TRBJ2-6; the D gene is possibly TRBD1 (6 bases). V was pared by 4 bases and J by 0 bases, with 10 bases between. CDR3 length: 16 amino acids. Germline lookup yields CDR1 MNHNS and CDR2 SASEGT. CDR3 in DNA: TGTGCCAGCAGTGCCGACAGGACCTCTGGGGCCAACGTCCTGACTTTC. Translation gives CASSADRTSGANVLTF.

V and J are TRBV6-5 and TRBJ2-3; 10 bases agree with TRBD2. Per the germline V gene, CDR1 is MNHEY and CDR2 is SVGAGI. This CDR3 spans 15 amino acids. V trimming: 6 bases; J trimming: 2 bases; junction bases outside the gene matches: 5. The CDR3, as DNA: TGTGCCAGCAGACCAGCGGGGGGGCCCACAGATACGCAGTATTTT. Protein sequence: CASRPAGGPTDTQYF.

The genes are TRBV7-6 and TRBJ1-1; 7 bases fit TRBD1. The CDR3 sequence is 12 residues long. With V trimmed by 6 bases and J by 3 bases, 1 base remained unmatched. In germline, CDR1 is SGHVS, CDR2 FNYEAQ. CDR3 DNA: TGTGCCAGCAGGGACAGGTACACTGAAGCTTTCTTT. It codes for CASRDRYTEAFF.

This rearrangement joins TRBV5-6 to TRBJ2-2; the match to TRBD2 covers 12 bases. Unmatched junction bases numbered 7, after V lost 4 bases and J lost 6 bases. Germline V gives CDR1 SGHDT, CDR2 YYEEEE. CDR3 length equals 16 residues. The CDR3 loop reads CASSQLLAGGPGELFF. The CDR3 coding sequence is TGTGCCAGCAGCCAATTGCTAGCGGGGGGGCCCGGGGAGCTGTTTTTT.

The chain uses TRBV6-6 and TRBJ1-3, with D unclear. Trimming left V 6 bases short and J 0 bases short, with 12 bases between. Germline V lookup: CDR1 MNHNY, CDR2 SVGAGI (reference sequence). The CDR3 contains 15 residues. The chain's CDR3 is CASSRTLNSGNTIYF. CDR3 bases: TGTGCCAGCAGCCGAACTCTAAACTCTGGAAACACCATATATTTT.

The chain employs TRBV30 and TRBJ2-5; 11 nucleotides match TRBD2. The CDR3 contains 15 residues. The V gene's germline CDR1 is GTSNPN and CDR2 SVGIG (reference sequence). J gave up 5 bases and V 2 bases, and 7 bases lay outside the gene matches. CDR3 amino acids: CAWSTDSGGAETQYF. The CDR3 nucleotides are TGTGCCTGGAGTACGGATAGCGGGGGGGCGGAGACCCAGTACTTC. Complete variable domain (other parts from reference TRBV30 and TRBJ2-5): SQTIHQWPATLVQPVGSPLSLECTVEGTSNPNLYWYRQAAGRGLQLLFYSVGIGQISSEVPQNLSASRPQDRQFILSSKKLLLSDSGFYLCAWSTDSGGAETQYFGPGTRLLVL.